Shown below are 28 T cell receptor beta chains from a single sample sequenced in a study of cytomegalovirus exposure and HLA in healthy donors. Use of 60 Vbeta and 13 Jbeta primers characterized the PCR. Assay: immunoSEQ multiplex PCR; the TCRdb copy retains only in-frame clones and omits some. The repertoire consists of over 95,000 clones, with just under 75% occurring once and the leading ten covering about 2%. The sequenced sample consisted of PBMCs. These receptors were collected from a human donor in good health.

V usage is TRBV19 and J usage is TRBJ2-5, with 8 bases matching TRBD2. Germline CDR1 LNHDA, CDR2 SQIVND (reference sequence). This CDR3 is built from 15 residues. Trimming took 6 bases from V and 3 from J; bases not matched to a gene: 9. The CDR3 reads CASRGLLADEETQYF. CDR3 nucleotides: TGTGCCAGTAGGGGGTTACTAGCGGATGAAGAGACCCAGTACTTC.

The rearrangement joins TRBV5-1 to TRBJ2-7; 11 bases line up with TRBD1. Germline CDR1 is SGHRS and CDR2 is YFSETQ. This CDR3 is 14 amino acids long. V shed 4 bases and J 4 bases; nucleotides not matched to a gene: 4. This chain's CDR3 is CASSRGQGGYEQYF. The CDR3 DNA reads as TGCGCCAGCAGCAGGGGACAGGGGGGGTACGAGCAGTACTTC.

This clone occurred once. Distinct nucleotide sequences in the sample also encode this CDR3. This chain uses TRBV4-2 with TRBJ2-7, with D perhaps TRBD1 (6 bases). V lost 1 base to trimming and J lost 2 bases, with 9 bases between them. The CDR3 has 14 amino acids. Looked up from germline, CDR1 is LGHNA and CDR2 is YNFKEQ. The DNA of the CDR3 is TGTGCCAGCAGCCAAGGTCAGGGGACCTACGAGCAGTACTTC. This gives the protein CASSQGQGTYEQYF.

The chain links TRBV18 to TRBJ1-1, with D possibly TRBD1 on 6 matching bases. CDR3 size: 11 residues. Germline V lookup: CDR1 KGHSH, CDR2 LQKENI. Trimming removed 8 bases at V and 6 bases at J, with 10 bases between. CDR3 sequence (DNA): TGTGCCAGCCTCAACAGGGCTGAAGCTTTCTTT. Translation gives CASLNRAEAFF.

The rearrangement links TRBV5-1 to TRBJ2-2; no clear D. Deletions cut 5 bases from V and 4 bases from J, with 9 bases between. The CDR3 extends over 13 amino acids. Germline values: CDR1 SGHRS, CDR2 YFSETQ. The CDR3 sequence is CASRPELTGELFF. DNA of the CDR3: TGCGCCAGCAGGCCTGAGCTCACCGGGGAGCTGTTTTTT.

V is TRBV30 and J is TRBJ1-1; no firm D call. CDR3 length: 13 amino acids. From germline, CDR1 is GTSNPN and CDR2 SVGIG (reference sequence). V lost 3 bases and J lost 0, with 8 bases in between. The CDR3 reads CAWSNTMNTEAFF. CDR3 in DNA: TGTGCCTGGAGCAACACTATGAACACTGAAGCTTTCTTT.

The CDR3 bases are TGTGCCAGCAGGCCATTCGGATGGGACAGTGGAAGTGGCTACACCTTC. It codes for CASRPFGWDSGSGYTF. The chain joins TRBV5-8 to TRBJ1-2; 7 bases line up with TRBD1. Germline CDR1 SGHTS, CDR2 YDEGEE. This CDR3 has 16 amino acids. The V segment lost 5 bases and the J segment 7 bases; nucleotides outside the gene matches: 17.

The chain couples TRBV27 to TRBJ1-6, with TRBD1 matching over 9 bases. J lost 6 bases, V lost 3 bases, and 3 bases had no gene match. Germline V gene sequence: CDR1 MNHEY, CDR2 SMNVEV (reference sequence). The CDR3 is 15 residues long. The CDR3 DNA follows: TGTGCCAGCAGTTTCGGGACAGGGAGTAATTCACCCCTCCACTTT. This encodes CASSFGTGSNSPLHF.

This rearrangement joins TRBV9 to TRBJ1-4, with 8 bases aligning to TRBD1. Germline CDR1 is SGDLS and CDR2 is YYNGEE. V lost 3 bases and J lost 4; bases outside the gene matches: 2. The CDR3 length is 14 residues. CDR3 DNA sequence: TGTGCCAGCAGCGCACAGGGGGTTAATGAAAAACTGTTTTTT. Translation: CASSAQGVNEKLFF.

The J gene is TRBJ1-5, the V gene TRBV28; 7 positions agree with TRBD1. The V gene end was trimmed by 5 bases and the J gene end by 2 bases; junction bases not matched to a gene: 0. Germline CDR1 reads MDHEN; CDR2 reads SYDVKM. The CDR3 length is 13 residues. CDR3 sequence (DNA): TGTGCCAGCAGTGGACAGGGCAATCAGCCCCAGCATTTT. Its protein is CASSGQGNQPQHF.

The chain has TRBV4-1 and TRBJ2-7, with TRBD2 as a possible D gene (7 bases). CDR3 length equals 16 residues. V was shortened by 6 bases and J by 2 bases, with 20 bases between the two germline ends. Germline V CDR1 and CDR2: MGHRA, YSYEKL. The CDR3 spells CASSPLGGGRTYEQYF. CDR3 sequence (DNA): TGCGCCAGCAGTCCTTTGGGCGGGGGCCGAACCTACGAGCAGTACTTC.

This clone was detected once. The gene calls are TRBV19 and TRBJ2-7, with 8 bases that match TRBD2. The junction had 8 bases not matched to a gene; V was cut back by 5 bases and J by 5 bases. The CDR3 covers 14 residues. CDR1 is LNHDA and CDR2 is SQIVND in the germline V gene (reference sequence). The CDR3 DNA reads TGTGCCAGTAGTTTCCAGCGGGAGTCCCACGAGCAGTACTTC. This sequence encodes CASSFQRESHEQYF.

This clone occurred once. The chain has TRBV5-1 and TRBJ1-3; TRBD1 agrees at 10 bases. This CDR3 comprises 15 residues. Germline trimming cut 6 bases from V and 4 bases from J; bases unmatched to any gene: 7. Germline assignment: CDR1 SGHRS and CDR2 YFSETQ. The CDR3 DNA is TGCGCCAGCACCACCGGGACAGGGGCCGGAAACACCATATATTTT. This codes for CASTTGTGAGNTIYF.

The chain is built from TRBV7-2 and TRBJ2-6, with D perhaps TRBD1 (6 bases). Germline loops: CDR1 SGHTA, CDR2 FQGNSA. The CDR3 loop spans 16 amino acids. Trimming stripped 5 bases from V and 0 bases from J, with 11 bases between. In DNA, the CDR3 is TGTGCCAGCAGCCGGGACACGAGCTCTGGGGCCAACGTCCTGACTTTC. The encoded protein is CASSRDTSSGANVLTF.

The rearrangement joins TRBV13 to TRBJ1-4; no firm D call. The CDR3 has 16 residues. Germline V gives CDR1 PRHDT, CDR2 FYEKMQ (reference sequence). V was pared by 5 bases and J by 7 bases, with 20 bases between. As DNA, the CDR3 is TGTGCCAGCAGCCGCAAAACGGCGGGAGAGGGTGAAAAACTGTTTTTT. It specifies CASSRKTAGEGEKLFF.

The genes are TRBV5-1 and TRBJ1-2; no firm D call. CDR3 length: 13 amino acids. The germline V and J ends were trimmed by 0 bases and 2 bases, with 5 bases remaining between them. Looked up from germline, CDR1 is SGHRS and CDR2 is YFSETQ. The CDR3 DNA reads TGCGCCAGCAGCTTGGTGCAGAACTATGGCTACACCTTC. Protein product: CASSLVQNYGYTF.

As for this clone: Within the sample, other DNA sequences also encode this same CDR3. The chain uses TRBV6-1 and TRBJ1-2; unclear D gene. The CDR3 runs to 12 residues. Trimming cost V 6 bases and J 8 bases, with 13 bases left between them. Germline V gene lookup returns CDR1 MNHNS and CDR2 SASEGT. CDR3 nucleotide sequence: TGTGCCAGCAGCGAATCCGGGGTGGGCTACACCTTC. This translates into CASSESGVGYTF.

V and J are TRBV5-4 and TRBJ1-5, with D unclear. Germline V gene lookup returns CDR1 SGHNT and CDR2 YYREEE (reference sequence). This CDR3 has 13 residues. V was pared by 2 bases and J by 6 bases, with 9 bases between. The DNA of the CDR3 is TGTGCCAGCAGCTTACAGCCCGGTCAGCCCCAGCATTTT. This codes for CASSLQPGQPQHF.

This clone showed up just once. The CDR3 here is CSVSGGVNQGQFF. The CDR3 bases are TGCAGCGTTAGCGGGGGGGTGAATCAGGGGCAGTTCTTC. The V gene is TRBV29-1, the J gene TRBJ2-1; 10 nucleotides line up with TRBD2. With 5 bases clipped from V and 12 bases from J, the junction kept 10 bases outside the gene matches. The germline V gene has CDR1 SQVTM and CDR2 ANQGSEA. The CDR3 has 13 amino acids.

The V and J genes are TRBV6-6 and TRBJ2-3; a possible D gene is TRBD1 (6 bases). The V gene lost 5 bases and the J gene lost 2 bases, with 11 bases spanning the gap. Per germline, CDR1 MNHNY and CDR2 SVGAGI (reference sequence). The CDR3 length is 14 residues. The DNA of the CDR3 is TGTGCCAGCAGTCACAGACAGGACACAGATACGCAGTATTTT. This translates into CASSHRQDTDTQYF.

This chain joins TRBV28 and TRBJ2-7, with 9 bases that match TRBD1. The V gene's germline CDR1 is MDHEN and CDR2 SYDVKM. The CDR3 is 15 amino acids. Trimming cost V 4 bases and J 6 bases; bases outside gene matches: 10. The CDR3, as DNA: TGTGCCAGCAGTTCCCCCGGGACAGGGTTGGGCGAGCAGTACTTC. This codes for CASSSPGTGLGEQYF.

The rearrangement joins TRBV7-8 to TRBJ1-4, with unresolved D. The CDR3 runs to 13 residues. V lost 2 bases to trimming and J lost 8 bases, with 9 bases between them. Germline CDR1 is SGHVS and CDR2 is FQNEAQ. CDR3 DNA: TGTGCCAGCAGCTTACGGGGAGGCGAAAAACTGTTTTTT. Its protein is CASSLRGGEKLFF.

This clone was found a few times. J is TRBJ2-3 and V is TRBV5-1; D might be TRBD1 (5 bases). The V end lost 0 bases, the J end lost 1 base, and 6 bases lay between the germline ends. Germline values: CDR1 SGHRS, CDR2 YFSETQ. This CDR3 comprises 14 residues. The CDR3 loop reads CASSLVTGTDTQYF. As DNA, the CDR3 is TGCGCCAGCAGCTTGGTGACAGGCACAGATACGCAGTATTTT.

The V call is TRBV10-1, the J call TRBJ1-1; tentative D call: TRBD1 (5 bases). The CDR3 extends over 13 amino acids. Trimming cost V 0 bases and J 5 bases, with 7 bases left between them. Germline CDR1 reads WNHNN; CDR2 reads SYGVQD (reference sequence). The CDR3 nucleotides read TGCGCCAGCAGTGAGTCGGGGGGGACTGAAGCTTTCTTT. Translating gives CASSESGGTEAFF.

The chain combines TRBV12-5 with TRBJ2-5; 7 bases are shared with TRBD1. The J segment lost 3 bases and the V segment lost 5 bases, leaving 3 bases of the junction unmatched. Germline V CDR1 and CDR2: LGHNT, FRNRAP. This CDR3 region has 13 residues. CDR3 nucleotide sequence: TGTGCTAGTGGTCCGGGACAGAAAGAGACCCAGTACTTC. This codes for CASGPGQKETQYF.

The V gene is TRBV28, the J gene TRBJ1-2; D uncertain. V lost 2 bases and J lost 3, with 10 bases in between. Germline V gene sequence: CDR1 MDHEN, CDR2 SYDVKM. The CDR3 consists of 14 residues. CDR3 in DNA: TGTGCCAGCAGTTTACGGGTCTCGGACTATGGCTACACCTTC. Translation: CASSLRVSDYGYTF.

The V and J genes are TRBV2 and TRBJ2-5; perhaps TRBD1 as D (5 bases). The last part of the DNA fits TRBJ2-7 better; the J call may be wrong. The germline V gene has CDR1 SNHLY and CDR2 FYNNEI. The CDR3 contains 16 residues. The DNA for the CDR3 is TGTGCCAGCAGTGAAGGATTATGGCAGGGAACCTACGAGCAGTACTTC. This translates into CASSEGLWQGTYEQYF.

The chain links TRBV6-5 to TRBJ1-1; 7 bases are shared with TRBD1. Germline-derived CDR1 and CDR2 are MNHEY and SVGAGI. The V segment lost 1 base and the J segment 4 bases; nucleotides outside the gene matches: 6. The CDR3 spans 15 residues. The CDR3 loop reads CASSYFRDRSTEAFF. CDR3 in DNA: TGTGCCAGCAGTTACTTCCGGGACAGAAGCACTGAAGCTTTCTTT.